The present entry profiles one T cell receptor beta chain with its context. This clone was counted once. The specificity of this receptor is unknown. Nothing much larger sits one base from this clone, and base qualities are not available. Each collaborating institution followed its own protocols to collect whole blood in K2EDTA tubes. For TCRbeta analysis, collaborators shipped samples in one of three forms: frozen whole blood, isolated PBMCs, or DNA extracted from either of those sample types. The sample comes from a study of blood T cell repertoires in COVID-19 (dated by TCRdb to 2018 to 2020). Regarding the research as a whole: Samples from collaborators originated in the United States, Italy and Spain and spanned both the acute and convalescent phases of COVID-19. A freely available public database, intended as a resource for researchers studying the immune response to SARS-CoV-2, is where the repertoires were released. The prospective study material was composed of cDNA or gDNA derived from T cells, B-cell-depleted T cells, or PBMCs. Nearly every sample came with metadata listing a de-identified subject ID, COVID-19 status, age in years and sex. Where available, HLA class I and class II types were obtained from metadata supplied by the sample provider rather than from assay-based typing. The samples were drawn from two sources: the first 160 participants of the ongoing ImmuneRACE study, and some 1,300 subjects contributed by 6 global collaborators. Deeply sampled blood TCRbeta repertoires from subjects exposed to, actively infected with, or recovered from COVID-19 were included in the dataset.

TCRbeta CDR3 regions were amplified from genomic DNA using the immunoSEQ Assay, a bias-controlled multiplex PCR. The source study handled its data this way. Nucleated cell counts per sample were estimated from amplification of reference gene primers within the assay. Sequence reads were collapsed and filtered to measure the absolute abundance of every unique TCRbeta CDR3 rearrangement. For each sample, productive Simpson clonality was calculated by taking the square root of Simpson's diversity index across productive rearrangements. TCRdb took this table from immuneACCESS and kept in-frame rearrangements with V and J called. Such tables lack part of the clones; where checked against another copy, unresolved V genes explain under half of the gap, and the rest is unexplained. V and J calls and clone size are as listed in that table; D and trimming were resolved from the DNA. For this sample there are tens of thousands of clones; 88% appear just once. In total, the top ten clones hold 6% to 7.5% of the sample.

Compared with germline, V lacks 7 bases and J lacks 4 bases; bases without a gene match: 7. For CDR1 and CDR2, the germline V gene (reference sequence) lists LNHDA and SQIVND. Counted from cysteine to phenylalanine, this CDR3 has 15 amino acids. Here the CDR3 DNA is all that survives: 45 bases in frame from base 1. Overall study outcomes, separate from this receptor: How much clinical and demographic metadata was included differed by source and by participant, and the metadata was provided uncurated.

The clonotype originates from a woman aged 80 or over with acute or convalescent COVID-19. The sequence links TRBV19 to TRBJ2-1; TRBD2 aligns with 10 central bases. Input material: peripheral blood. The CDR3 in this case is CASTARTSGYNEQFF. The sequenced DNA: TGTGCCAGTACCGCCCGGACTAGCGGTTACAATGAGCAGTTCTTC.